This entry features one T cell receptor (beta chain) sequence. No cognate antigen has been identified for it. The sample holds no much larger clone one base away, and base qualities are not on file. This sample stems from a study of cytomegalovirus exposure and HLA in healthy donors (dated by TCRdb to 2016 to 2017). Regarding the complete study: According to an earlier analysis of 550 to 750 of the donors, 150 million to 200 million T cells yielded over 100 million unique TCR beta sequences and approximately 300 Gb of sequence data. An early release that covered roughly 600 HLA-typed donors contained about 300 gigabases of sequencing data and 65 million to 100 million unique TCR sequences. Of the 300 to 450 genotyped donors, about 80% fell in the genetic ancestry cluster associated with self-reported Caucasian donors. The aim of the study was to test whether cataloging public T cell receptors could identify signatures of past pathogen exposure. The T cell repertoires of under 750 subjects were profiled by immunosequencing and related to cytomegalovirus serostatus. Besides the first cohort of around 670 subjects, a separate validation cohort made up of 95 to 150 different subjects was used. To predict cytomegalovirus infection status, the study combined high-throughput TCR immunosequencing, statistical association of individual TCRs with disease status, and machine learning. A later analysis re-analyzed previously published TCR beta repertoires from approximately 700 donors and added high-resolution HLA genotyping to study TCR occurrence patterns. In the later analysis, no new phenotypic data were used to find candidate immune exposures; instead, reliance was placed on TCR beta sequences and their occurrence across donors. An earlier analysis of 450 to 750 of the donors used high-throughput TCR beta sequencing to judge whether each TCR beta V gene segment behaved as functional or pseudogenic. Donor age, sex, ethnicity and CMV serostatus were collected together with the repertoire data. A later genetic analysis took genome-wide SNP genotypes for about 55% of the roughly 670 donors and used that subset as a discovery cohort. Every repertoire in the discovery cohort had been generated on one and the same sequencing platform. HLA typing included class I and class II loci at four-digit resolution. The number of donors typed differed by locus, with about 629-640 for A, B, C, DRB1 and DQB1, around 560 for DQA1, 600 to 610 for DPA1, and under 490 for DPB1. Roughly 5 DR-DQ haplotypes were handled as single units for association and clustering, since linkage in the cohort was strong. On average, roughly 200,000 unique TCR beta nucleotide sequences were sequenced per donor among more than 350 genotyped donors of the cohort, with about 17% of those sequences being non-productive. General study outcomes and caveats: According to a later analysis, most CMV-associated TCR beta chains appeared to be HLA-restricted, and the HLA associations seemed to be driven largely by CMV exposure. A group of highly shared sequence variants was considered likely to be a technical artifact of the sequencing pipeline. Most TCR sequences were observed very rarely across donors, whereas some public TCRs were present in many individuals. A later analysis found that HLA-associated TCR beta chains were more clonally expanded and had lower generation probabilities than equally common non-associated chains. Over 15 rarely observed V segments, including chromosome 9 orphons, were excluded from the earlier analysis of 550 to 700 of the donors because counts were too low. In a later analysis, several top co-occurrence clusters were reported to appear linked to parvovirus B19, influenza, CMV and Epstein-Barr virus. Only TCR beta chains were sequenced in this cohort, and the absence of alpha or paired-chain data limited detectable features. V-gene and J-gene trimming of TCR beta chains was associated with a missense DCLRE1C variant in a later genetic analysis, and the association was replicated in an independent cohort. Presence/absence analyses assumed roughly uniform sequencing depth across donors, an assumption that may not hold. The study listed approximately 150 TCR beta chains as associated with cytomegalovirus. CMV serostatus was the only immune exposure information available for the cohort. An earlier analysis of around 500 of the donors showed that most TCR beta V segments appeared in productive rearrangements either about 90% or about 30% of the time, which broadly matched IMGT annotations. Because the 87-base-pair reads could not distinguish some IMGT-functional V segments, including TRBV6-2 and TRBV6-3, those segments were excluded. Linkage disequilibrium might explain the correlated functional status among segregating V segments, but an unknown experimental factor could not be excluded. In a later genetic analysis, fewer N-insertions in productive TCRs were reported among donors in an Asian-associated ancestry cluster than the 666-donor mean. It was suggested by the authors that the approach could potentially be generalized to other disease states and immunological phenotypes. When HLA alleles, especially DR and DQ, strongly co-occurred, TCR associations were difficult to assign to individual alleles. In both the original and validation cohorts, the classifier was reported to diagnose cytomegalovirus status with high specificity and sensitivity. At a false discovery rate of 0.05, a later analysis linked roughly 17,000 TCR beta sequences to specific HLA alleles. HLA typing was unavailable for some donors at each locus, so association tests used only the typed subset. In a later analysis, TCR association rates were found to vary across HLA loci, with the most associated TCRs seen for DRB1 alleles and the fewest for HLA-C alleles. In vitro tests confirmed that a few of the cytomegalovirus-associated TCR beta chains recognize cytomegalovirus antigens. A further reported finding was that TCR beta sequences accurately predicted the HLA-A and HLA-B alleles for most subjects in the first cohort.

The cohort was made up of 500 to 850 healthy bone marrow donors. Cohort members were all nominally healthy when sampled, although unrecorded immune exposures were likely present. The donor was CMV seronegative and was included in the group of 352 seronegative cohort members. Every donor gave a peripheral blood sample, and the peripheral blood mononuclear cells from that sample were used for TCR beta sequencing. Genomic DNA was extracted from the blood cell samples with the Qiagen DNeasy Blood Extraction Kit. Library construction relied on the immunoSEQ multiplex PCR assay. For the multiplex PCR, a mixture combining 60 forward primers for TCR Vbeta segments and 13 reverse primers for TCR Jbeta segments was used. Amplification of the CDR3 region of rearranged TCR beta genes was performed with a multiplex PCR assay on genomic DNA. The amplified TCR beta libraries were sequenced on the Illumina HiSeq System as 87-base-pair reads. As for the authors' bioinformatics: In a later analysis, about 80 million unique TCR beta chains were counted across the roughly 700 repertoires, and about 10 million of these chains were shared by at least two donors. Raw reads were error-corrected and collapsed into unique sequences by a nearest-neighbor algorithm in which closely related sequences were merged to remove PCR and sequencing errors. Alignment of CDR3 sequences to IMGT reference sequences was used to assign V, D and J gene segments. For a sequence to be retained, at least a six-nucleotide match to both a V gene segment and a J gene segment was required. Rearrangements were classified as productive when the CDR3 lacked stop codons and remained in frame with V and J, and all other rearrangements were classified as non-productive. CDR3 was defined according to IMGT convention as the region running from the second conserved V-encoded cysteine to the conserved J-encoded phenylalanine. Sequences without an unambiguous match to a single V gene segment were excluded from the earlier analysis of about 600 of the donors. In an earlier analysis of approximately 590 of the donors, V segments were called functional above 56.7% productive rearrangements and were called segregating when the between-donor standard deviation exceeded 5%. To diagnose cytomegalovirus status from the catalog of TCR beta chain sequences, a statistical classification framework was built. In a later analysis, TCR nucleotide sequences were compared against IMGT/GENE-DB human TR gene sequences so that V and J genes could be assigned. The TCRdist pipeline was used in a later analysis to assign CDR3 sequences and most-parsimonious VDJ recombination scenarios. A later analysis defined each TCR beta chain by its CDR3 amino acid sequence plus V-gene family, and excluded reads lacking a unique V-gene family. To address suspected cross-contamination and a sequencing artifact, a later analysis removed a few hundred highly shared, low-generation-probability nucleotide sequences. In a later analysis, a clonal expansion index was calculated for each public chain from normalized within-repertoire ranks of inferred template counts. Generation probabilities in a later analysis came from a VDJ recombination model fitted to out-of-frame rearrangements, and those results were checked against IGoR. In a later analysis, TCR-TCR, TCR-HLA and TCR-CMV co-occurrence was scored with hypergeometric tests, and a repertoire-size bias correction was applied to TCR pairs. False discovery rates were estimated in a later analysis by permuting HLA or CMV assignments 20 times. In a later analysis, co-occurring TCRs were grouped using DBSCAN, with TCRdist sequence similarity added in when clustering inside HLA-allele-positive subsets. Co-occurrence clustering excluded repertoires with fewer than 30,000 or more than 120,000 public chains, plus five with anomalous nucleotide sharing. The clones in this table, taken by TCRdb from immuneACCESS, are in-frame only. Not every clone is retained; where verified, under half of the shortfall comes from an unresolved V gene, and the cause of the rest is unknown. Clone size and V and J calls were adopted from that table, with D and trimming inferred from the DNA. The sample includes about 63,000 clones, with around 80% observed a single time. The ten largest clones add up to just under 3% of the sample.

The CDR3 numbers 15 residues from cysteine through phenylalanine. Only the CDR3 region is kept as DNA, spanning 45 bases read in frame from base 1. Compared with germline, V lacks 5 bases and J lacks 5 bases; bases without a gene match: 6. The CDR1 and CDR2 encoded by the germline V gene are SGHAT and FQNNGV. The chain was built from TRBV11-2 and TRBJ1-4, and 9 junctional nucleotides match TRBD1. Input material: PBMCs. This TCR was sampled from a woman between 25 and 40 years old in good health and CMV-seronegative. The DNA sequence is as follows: TGTGCCAGCAGCGTACAGGGGGCGCAAAATGAAAAACTGTTTTTT. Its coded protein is CASSVQGAQNEKLFF.